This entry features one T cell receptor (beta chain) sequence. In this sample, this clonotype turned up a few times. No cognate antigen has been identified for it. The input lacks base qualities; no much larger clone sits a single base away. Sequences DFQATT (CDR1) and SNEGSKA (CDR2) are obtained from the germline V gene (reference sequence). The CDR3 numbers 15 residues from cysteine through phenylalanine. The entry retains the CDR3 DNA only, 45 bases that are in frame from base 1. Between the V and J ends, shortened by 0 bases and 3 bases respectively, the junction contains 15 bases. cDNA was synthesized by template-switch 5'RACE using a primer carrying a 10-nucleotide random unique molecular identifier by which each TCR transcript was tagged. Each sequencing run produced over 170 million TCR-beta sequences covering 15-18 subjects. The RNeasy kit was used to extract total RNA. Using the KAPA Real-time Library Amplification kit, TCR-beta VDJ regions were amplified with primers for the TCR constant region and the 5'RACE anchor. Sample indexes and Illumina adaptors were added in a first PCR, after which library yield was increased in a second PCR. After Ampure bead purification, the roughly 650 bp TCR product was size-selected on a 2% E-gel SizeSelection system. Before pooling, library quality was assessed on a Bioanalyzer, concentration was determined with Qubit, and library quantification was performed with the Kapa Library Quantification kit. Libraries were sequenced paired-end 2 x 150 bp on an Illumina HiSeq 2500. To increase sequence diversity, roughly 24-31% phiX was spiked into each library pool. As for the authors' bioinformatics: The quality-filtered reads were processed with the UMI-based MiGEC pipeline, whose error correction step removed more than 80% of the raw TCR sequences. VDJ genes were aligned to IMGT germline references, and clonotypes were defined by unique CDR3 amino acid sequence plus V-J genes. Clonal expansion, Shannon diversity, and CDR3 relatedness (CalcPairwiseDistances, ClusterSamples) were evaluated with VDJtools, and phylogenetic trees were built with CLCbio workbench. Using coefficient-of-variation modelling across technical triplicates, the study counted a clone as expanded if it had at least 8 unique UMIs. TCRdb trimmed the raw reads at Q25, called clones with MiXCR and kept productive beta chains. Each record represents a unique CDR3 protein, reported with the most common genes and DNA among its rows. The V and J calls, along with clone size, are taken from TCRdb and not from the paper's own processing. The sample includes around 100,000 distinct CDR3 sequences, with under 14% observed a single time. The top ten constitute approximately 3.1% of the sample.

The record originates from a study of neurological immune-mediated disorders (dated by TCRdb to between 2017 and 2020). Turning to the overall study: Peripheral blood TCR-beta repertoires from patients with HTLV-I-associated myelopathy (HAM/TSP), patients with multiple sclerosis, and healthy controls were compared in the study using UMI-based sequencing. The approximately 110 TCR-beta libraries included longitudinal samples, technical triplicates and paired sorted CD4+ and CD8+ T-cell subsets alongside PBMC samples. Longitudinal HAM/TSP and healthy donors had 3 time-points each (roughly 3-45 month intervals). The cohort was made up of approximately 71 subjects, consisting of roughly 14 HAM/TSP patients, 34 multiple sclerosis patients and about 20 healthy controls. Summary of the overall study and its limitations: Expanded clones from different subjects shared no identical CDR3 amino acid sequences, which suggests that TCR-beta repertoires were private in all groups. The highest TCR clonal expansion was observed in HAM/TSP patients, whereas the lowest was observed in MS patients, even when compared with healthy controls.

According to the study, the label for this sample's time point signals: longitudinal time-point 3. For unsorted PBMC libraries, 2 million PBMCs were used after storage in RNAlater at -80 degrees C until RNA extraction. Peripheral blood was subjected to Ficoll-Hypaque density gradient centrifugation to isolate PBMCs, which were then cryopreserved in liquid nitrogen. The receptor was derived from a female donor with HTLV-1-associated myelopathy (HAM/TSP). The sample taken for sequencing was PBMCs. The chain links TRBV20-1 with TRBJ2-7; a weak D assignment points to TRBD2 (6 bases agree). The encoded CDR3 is CSAREVQTGLYEQYF. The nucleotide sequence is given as TGCAGTGCTAGAGAGGTCCAAACGGGACTCTACGAGCAGTACTTC.